This T cell receptor (beta chain) was identified in a study of T cell responses to AZD1222 COVID-19 vaccine (dated by TCRdb to 2020 to 2022). At the level of the whole study: AZD1222 recipients whose second dose came at about 4 weeks and those whose second dose came at about 12 weeks were combined into one group, since spike-specific TCR depth and breadth did not differ between the two schedules. A total of 240 or so trial participants underwent TCR sequencing, of whom roughly 210 had received two doses of AZD1222 and about 26 had received two doses of the MenACWY control vaccine. Trial participants were enrolled into age subgroups of 18-55, 56-69 and 70-plus years, which contained about 150, 27 and 61 TCR-sequenced participants, respectively.

The time point label for this specimen denotes: baseline before first vaccination. The vaccinee samples were drawn from two UK trials, COV001 and COV002, one of which was a single-blind randomized controlled phase 2/3 trial testing AZD1222 (ChAdOx1 nCoV-19) in healthy adults. Trial participant PBMC samples were collected at day 0 and day 28 after the second dose for TCRbeta chain sequencing. On this clone: The clone's antigen remains unknown. Within one base of it there is no much larger clone, and no base qualities were kept.

V and J are truncated by 1 base and 4 bases respectively, leaving an intervening sequence of 10 bases. The germline V gene (reference sequence) sets CDR1 to MNHEY and CDR2 to SMNVEV. The CDR3, from cysteine to phenylalanine, totals 14 residues. Just the 42-base CDR3 DNA is kept, in frame starting at base 1. The paper's findings and limits, for the study overall: Because no samples from the day 14 peak response were available, repertoires could be characterized only after the peak T cell response. CD4 TCRs associated with the vaccine covered the entire spike protein, and the dominant responses were in regions 160-218 and 743-854. Epitopes outside the regions mutated in the B.1.351 and B.1.1.7 variants were reportedly recognized by nearly half of the unique spike-specific TCRs. A significant rise in spike-specific TCR breadth and depth was observed after two AZD1222 doses relative to day 0 and relative to MenACWY recipients. Conclusions about previously exposed vaccinees are limited, since just 6 or 7 AZD1222 recipients were seropositive for SARS-CoV-2 at baseline. Participants were mostly white British, with more females than males. The authors suggested clonal diversity may have been underestimated. The 56-69-year group was small, and its depth increase did not reach significance, likely because of low power.

The CDR3 regions of human TCRbeta chains were subjected to immunosequencing. Regarding the original processing steps: Repertoire TCRs were matched against a reference library of SARS-CoV-2-specific TCRs generated with the MIRA antigen-specificity platform. Breadth was defined as the fraction of unique TCRs that were SARS-CoV-2-associated, and depth was defined as the fraction of total T cells that were SARS-CoV-2-associated. Each spike-specific TCR was assigned to its reactive spike region and to a CD4 or CD8 class using the MIRA data. Log10-transformed breadth and depth values were compared by one-way ANOVA with Sidak's multiple comparisons tests. In TCRdb, the immuneACCESS table is reduced to in-frame sequences with V and J assigned. These tables do not hold every clone; where another copy was compared, an unresolved V gene accounts for under half, and the others remain unexplained. The DNA gave D and trimming, while V, J and clone size come from that table. The sample yields more than 110,000 clones; 80% to 90% were counted once. The leading ten clones occupy approximately 6% of the sample.

The chain is made from TRBV27 and TRBJ1-1; 5 matching bases give a weak D call of TRBD1. This TCR was sampled from an adult in good health. Sequenced material: peripheral blood, taken on day 0 of AZD1222 vaccination. The CDR3 protein sequence reads: CASSLFRAGTEAFF. The DNA sequence reads TGTGCCAGCAGTTTATTCAGGGCGGGCACTGAAGCTTTCTTT.